These 3 T cell receptor beta chains originate from one sample sequenced in a study of CD8+ T cells in alopecia areata. cDNA serving as the sequencing template came from extracted, reverse transcribed RNA. The data were produced by immunoSEQ multiplex PCR, yet TCRdb's version contains in-frame clones alone and is incomplete. The table lists fewer than 200,000 clones, over 50% of them singletons. Here the sequenced sample was CD4+ T cells sorted from blood, taken at week 0. The receptors come from a human donor with alopecia areata.

The chain couples TRBV5-6 to TRBJ1-6, with TRBD1 as a possible D gene (6 bases). This CDR3 is 15 amino acids long. The ends were cut back, 4 bases at V and 6 bases at J, with 14 bases in the middle. Per germline, CDR1 SGHDT and CDR2 YYEEEE. The CDR3 region is CASSIWTATNSPLHF. CDR3 nucleotide sequence: TGTGCCAGCAGCATCTGGACAGCTACTAATTCACCCCTCCACTTT.

With regard to this clone: A much larger clone is a single base away; this may be a read error. The same CDR3 is also encoded by other DNA sequences in this sample. The V gene is TRBV30, the J gene TRBJ1-5, with no clear D. This CDR3 comprises 15 residues. CDR1 is GTSNPN and CDR2 is SVGIG in the germline V gene (reference sequence). The CDR3 region is CAWRVGGSGNQPQHF. CDR3 in DNA: TGTGCCTGGAGAGTCGGAGGTTCGGGCAATCAGCCCCAGCACTTT.

The chain uses TRBV27 and TRBJ2-3, with a possible D match to TRBD1 (6 bases). The V gene lost 0 bases and the J gene lost 2 bases, with 9 bases spanning the gap. The CDR3 length is 15 residues. The V gene's germline CDR1 is MNHEY and CDR2 SMNVEV (reference sequence). The CDR3 here is CASSLSDRITDTQYF. The CDR3 nucleotides are TGTGCCAGCAGTTTATCGGACAGAATCACAGATACGCAGTATTTT.